What follows describes a single T cell receptor beta chain. Here immunoSEQ multiplex PCR was the method, and the copy in TCRdb shows in-frame clones only, minus some. The table lists around 140,000 clones, over 65% of them singletons. CDR1 is MDHEN, CDR2 SYDVKM, per germline. V gave up 3 bases and J gave up 7 bases, with 12 bases separating them. CDR3 length equals 13 residues. The data are from a study of blood T cell repertoires in COVID-19. Across the study: The United States, Italy and Spain supplied acute and convalescent COVID-19 samples. Sources were T cells, B-cell-depleted T cells, or PBMCs; the material itself was cDNA or gDNA.

The sequence was obtained from an elderly woman with active or convalescent COVID-19. Sequencing used peripheral blood. The chain employs TRBV28 and TRBJ1-2; weak D call: TRBD1 (5 bases). The CDR3 nucleotides read TGTGCCAGCAGTTTTCGCTCTAGGGGTGGCTACACCTTC. Encoded protein: CASSFRSRGGYTF.